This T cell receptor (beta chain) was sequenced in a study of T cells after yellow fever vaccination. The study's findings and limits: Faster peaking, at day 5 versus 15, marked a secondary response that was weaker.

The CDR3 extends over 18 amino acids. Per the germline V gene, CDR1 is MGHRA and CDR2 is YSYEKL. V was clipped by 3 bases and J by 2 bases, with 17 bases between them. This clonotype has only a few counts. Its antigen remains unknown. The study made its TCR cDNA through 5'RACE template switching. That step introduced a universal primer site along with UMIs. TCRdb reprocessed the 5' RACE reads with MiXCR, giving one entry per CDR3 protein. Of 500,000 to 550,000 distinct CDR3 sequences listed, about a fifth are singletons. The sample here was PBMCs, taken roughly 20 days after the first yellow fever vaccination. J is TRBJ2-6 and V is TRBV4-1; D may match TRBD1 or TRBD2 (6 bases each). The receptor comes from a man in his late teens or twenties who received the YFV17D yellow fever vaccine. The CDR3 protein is CASSQTLRGEPGANVLTF. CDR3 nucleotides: TGCGCCAGCAGCCAGACTCTGAGGGGGGAACCTGGGGCCAACGTCCTGACTTTC.